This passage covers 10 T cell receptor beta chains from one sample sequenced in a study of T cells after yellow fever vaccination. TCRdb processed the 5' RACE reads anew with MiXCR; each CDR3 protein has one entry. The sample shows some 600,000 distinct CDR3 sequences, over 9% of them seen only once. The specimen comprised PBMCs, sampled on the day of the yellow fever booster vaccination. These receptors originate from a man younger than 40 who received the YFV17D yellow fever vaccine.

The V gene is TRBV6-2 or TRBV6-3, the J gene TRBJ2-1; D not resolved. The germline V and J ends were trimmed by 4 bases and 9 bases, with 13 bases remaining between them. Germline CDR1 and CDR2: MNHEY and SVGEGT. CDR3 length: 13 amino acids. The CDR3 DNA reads TGTGCCAGCAGTTCCGGCCTAGTTGGTGAGCAGTTCTTC. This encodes CASSSGLVGEQFF.

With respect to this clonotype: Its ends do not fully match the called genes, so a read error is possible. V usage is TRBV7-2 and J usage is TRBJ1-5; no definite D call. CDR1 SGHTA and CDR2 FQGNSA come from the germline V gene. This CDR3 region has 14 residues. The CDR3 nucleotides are TGTGCCAGCAGCTTAGTACAGAGCACTCAGCCCCAGCATTTT. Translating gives CASSLVQSTQPQHF.

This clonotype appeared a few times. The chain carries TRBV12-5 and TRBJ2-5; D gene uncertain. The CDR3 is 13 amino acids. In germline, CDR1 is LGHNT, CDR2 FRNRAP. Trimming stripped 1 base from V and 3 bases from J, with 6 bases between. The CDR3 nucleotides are TGTGCTAGTGGTTTGGCCGAAAAAGAGACCCAGTACTTC. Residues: CASGLAEKETQYF.

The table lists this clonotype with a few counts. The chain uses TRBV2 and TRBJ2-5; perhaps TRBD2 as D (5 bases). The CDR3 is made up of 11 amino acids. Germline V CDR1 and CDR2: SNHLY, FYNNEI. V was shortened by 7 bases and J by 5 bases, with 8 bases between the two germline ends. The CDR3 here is CASNSVETQYF. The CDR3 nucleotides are TGTGCCAGCAATAGCGTCGAGACCCAGTACTTC.

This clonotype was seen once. CDR3 in DNA: TGCGCCAGCAGCTTTTGGGCAGGGGAGTCCAAAAACATTCAGTACTTC. It codes for CASSFWAGESKNIQYF. V is TRBV5-1 and J is TRBJ2-4; tentatively, D is TRBD1 (6 bases). Germline assignment: CDR1 SGHRS and CDR2 YFSETQ. V was trimmed by 2 bases and J by 2 bases, leaving 14 bases between them. This CDR3 has 16 amino acids.

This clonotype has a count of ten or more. The CDR3: CSALAGVSYEQYF. In nucleotides, the CDR3 is TGCAGTGCTCTAGCGGGAGTCTCCTACGAGCAGTACTTC. The rearrangement joins TRBV20-1 to TRBJ2-7; TRBD2 matches at 10 bases. This CDR3 contains 13 residues. From germline, CDR1 is DFQATT and CDR2 SNEGSKA (reference sequence). J lost 0 bases, V lost 5 bases, and 1 base had no gene match.

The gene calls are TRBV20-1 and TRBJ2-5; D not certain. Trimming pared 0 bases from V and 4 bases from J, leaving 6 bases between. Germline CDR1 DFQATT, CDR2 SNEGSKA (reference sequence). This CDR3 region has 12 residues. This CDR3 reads CSARDRRETQYF. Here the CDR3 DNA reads TGCAGTGCTAGAGATAGGAGAGAGACCCAGTACTTC.

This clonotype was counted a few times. The CDR3 nucleotides are TGTGCCAGCAGTTACTCGACCAGGTACCACGAGCAGTACTTC. Translating gives CASSYSTRYHEQYF. The genes are TRBV6-5 and TRBJ2-7; no reliable D call. The CDR3 sequence is 14 residues long. V lost 0 bases and J 5 bases, leaving 11 bases between the germline ends. Germline CDR1 reads MNHEY; CDR2 reads SVGAGI.

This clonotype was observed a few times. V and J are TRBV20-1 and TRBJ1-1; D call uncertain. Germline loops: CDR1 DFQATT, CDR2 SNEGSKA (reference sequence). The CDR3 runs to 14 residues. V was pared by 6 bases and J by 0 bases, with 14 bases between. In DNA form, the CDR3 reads TGCAGTGCCAAGGCGGGCGGACTGAACACTGAAGCTTTCTTT. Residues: CSAKAGGLNTEAFF.

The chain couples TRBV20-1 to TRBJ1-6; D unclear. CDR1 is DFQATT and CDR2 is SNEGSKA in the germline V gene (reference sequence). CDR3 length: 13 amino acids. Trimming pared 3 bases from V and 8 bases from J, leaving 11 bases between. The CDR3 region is CSARPIRDSPLHF. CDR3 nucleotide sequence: TGCAGTGCTAGGCCGATAAGGGATTCACCCCTCCACTTT.